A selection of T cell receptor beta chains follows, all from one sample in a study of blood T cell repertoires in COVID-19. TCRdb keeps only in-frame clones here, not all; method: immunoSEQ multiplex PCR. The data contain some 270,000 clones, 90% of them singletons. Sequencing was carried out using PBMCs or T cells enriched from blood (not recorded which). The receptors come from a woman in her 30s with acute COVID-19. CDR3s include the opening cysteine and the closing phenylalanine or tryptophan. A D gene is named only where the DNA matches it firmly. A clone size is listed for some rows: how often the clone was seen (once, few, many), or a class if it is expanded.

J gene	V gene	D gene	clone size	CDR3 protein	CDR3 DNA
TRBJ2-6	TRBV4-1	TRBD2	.	CASSPASGRTGANVLTF	TGCGCCAGCAGCCCAGCTAGCGGGAGGACTGGGGCCAACGTCCTGACTTTC
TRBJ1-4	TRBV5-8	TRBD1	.	CASSFDRGGAEKLFF	TGTGCCAGCAGCTTCGACAGGGGAGGAGCTGAAAAACTGTTTTTT
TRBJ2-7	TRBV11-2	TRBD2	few	CASSLVGGREQYF	TGTGCCAGCAGCTTAGTGGGAGGGCGCGAGCAGTACTTC
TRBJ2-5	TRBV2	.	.	CASMGQNQETQYF	TGTGCCAGCATGGGGCAAAACCAAGAGACCCAGTACTTC
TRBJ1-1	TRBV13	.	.	CASSVAGDGNTEAFF	TGTGCCAGCAGCGTAGCAGGGGACGGGAACACTGAAGCTTTCTTT
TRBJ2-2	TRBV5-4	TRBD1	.	CASSLVQGAVTGELFF	TGTGCCAGCAGCTTGGTTCAGGGGGCTGTCACCGGGGAGCTGTTTTTT
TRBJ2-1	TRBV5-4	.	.	CASSLFGEQFF	TGTGCCAGCAGCTTGTTCGGGGAGCAGTTCTTC
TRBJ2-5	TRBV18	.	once	CASSPPSVQETQYF	TGTGCCAGCTCACCTCCTAGCGTCCAAGAGACCCAGTACTTC
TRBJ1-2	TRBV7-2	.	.	CASSLARRDYGYTF	TGTGCCAGCAGCTTAGCCCGCAGGGACTATGGCTACACCTTC
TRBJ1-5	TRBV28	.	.	CASTRVVSNQPQHF	TGTGCCAGCACGAGGGTCGTGAGCAATCAGCCCCAGCATTTT
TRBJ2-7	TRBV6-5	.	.	CASSRLVSYEQYF	TGTGCCAGCAGTAGACTAGTCTCCTACGAGCAGTACTTC
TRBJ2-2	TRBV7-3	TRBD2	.	CASSPKLASAGELFF	TGTGCCAGCAGCCCGAAACTAGCGTCGGCCGGGGAGCTGTTTTTT
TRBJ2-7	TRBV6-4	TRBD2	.	CASSPSGLTYEQYF	TGTGCCAGCAGTCCTAGCGGGCTCACCTACGAGCAGTACTTC
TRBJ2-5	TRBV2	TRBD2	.	CASSDLREGPETQYF	TGTGCCAGCAGTGATTTGCGGGAGGGCCCAGAGACCCAGTACTTC
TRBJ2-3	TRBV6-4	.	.	CASSSGQEADTQYF	TGTGCCAGCAGTAGCGGCCAGGAGGCAGATACGCAGTATTTT
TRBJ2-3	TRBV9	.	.	CASSVVRAAGNTQYF	TGTGCCAGCAGCGTAGTCAGAGCCGCGGGGAATACGCAGTATTTT
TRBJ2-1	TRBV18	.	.	CASSPPGTWGSYNEQFF	TGTGCCAGCTCACCGCCGGGGACATGGGGATCCTACAATGAGCAGTTCTTC
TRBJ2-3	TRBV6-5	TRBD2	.	CASVAGGPWDTQYF	TGTGCCAGCGTAGCGGGAGGGCCCTGGGATACGCAGTATTTT
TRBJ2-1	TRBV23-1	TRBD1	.	CASSQSNRGKTLSYNEQFF	TGCGCCAGCAGTCAATCGAACAGGGGCAAGACCCTATCCTACAATGAGCAGTTCTTC
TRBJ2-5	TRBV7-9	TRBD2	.	CASRGTSGETQYF	TGTGCCAGCAGGGGGACTAGCGGAGAGACCCAGTACTTC
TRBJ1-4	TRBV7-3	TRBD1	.	CASSLDRDRGNEKLFF	TGTGCCAGCAGCCTCGACAGGGACAGAGGTAATGAAAAACTGTTTTTT
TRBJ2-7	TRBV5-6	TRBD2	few	CASSLGLAGAPYEQYF	TGTGCCAGCAGCCTGGGACTAGCGGGAGCCCCCTACGAGCAGTACTTC
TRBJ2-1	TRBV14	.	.	CASSLSAGWNEQFF	TGTGCCAGCAGCCTCTCGGCGGGGTGGAATGAGCAGTTCTTC
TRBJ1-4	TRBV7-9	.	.	CASSSQGGGNEKLFF	TGTGCCAGCAGCTCACAGGGTGGTGGAAATGAAAAACTGTTTTTT
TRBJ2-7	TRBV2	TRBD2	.	CASSASGRESEQYF	TGTGCCAGCAGTGCTAGCGGGAGGGAATCCGAGCAGTACTTC
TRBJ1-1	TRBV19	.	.	CASSGQGDTEAFF	TGTGCCAGTAGTGGGCAGGGTGATACTGAAGCTTTCTTT
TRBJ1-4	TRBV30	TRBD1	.	CAWKGDSLYEKLFF	TGTGCCTGGAAGGGGGACAGTTTATATGAAAAACTGTTTTTT
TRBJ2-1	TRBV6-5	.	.	CASSDQTRRYNEQFF	TGTGCCAGCAGCGATCAGACTCGACGCTACAATGAGCAGTTCTTC
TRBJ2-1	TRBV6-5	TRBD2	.	CASRAGESSYNEQFF	TGTGCCAGCAGAGCGGGAGAGAGCTCCTACAATGAGCAGTTCTTC
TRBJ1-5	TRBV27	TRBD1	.	CASSLYFPGQGIQPQHF	TGTGCCAGCAGTTTATACTTTCCGGGACAGGGGATTCAGCCCCAGCATTTT
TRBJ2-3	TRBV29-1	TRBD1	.	CSVVLGTGGTDTQYF	TGCAGCGTTGTATTGGGGACAGGGGGCACAGATACGCAGTATTTT
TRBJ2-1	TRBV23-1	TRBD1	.	CASRPDRVSYNEQFF	TGCGCCAGCAGACCAGACAGGGTCTCCTACAATGAGCAGTTCTTC
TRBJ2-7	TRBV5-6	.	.	CASSLASDYEQYF	TGTGCCAGCAGCTTGGCTAGCGACTACGAGCAGTACTTC
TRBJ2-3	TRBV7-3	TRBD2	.	CASSLTSGNTDTQYF	TGTGCCAGCAGCCTGACTAGCGGAAACACAGATACGCAGTATTTT
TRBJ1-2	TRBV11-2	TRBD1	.	CASSQGQGADGYTF	TGTGCCAGCAGCCAGGGACAGGGGGCCGATGGCTACACCTTC
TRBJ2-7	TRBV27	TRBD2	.	CASSYSGRAVYEQYF	TGTGCCAGCAGTTATAGCGGGAGGGCCGTCTACGAGCAGTACTTC
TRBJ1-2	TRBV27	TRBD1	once	CASTPDRGTRGYTF	TGTGCCAGCACACCGGACAGGGGGACTAGGGGCTACACCTTC
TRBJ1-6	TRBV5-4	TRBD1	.	CASSLQGRNSPLHF	TGTGCCAGCAGCTTACAGGGGAGGAATTCACCCCTCCACTTT
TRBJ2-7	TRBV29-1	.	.	CSVKSGSSYEQYF	TGCAGCGTAAAATCTGGTAGCTCCTACGAGCAGTACTTC
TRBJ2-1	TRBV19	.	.	CASSIGPGPYNEQFF	TGTGCCAGTAGTATAGGGCCAGGTCCCTACAATGAGCAGTTCTTC
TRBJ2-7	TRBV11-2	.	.	CASSGGTDMAYEQYF	TGTGCCAGCAGCGGAGGGACAGACATGGCCTACGAGCAGTACTTC
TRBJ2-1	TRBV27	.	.	CASSLSGPYNEQFF	TGTGCCAGCAGTTTATCGGGCCCCTACAATGAGCAGTTCTTC
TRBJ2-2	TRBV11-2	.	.	CASSLSEGGGGSGELFF	TGTGCCAGCAGCTTATCAGAGGGAGGGGGAGGGTCCGGGGAGCTGTTTTTT
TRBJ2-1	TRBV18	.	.	CASSPVDSINEQFF	TGTGCCAGCTCACCCGTCGACAGTATCAATGAGCAGTTCTTC
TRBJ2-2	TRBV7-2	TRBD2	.	CASSLWALAGNSGELFF	TGTGCCAGCAGCTTATGGGCACTAGCGGGAAACTCGGGGGAGCTGTTTTTT
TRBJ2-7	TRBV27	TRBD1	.	CASSSRVRGQYEQYF	TGTGCCAGCAGTTCTAGGGTAAGGGGGCAGTACGAGCAGTACTTC
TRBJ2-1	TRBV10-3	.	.	CAIRDGAGNNEQFF	TGTGCCATCAGAGATGGGGCGGGAAACAATGAGCAGTTCTTC
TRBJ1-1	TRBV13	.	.	CASSLEGENTEAFF	TGTGCCAGCAGCTTAGAGGGGGAGAACACTGAAGCTTTCTTT
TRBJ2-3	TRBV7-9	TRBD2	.	CASSWFSGKADTQYF	TGTGCCAGCAGCTGGTTTAGCGGGAAGGCGGATACGCAGTATTTT
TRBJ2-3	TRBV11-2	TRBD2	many	CASSDGTSVSTDTQYF	TGTGCCAGCAGCGACGGGACTAGCGTTAGCACAGATACGCAGTATTTT
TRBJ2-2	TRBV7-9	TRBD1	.	CASSSDTGGDTGELFF	TGTGCCAGCAGCTCAGACACAGGGGGAGACACCGGGGAGCTGTTTTTT
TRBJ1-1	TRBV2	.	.	CASKGDPAEAFF	TGTGCCAGCAAGGGGGACCCGGCTGAAGCTTTCTTT
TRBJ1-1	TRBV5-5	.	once	CASSSYLGGNTEAFF	TGTGCCAGCAGCTCCTACTTAGGGGGGAACACTGAAGCTTTCTTT
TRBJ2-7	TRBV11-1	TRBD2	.	CASKEAGDSVEQYF	TGTGCCAGCAAAGAAGCGGGAGACAGCGTCGAGCAGTACTTC
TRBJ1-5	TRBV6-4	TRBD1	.	CASSDFTGTGSQPQHF	TGTGCCAGCAGTGACTTTACCGGGACAGGTAGTCAGCCCCAGCATTTT
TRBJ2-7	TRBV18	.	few	CASSPPSSYEQYF	TGTGCCAGCTCACCACCCAGCTCCTACGAGCAGTACTTC
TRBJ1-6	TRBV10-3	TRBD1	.	CAIRQGASDSPLHF	TGTGCCATCAGACAGGGGGCATCGGATTCACCCCTCCACTTT